The clone carrying this TCR beta chain was counted once. These data belong to a study of control samples from healthy donors and cancer patients. This CDR3 contains 14 residues. The germline V gene encodes CDR1 MNHNS and CDR2 SASEGT. Trimming took 3 bases from V and 3 from J, leaving 8 bases between them. The assay was immunoSEQ multiplex PCR, and TCRdb's table has in-frame clones only and misses some. The repertoire holds about 53,000 clones, with about nine tenths as singletons. The TCR sequence derives from a man aged 55 to 69 with head and neck cancer. Source material: PBMCs. The chain carries TRBV6-1 and TRBJ2-2, with D hard to call. The CDR3 region has the DNA TGTGCCAGCAGTGATCACTTACACACCGGGGAGCTGTTTTTT. Translated, it gives CASSDHLHTGELFF.